This TCR beta chain was obtained from a study of blood T cell repertoires in COVID-19. Libraries were prepared by immunoSEQ multiplex PCR; TCRdb keeps only in-frame clonotypes and omits some of them. The sample records approximately 360,000 clones, 80% to 85% being singletons. CDR3 length: 15 amino acids. V was shortened by 1 base and J by 4 bases, with 14 bases between the two germline ends. Germline loops: CDR1 SGHNT, CDR2 YYREEE (reference sequence). Sample: PBMCs or T cells enriched from blood (not recorded which). The rearrangement links TRBV5-4 to TRBJ1-2, with D tentatively TRBD1 (5 bases). The TCR was taken from a woman between 50 and 59 years old who had recovered from COVID-19. The CDR3 sequence is CASSLPTASSYGYTF. CDR3 sequence (DNA): TGTGCCAGCAGCTTGCCGACAGCGAGCAGCTATGGCTACACCTTC.